Listed below are T cell receptor beta chains from one sample, sequenced in a study of technical replicates of blood from a handful of donors. Measured with immunoSEQ multiplex PCR; TCRdb has only the in-frame clones, and not every one. The data hold 91,000 or so clones, with approximately 94% observed a single time. Sequencing was carried out using T cells isolated from PBMCs. These receptors originate from a human donor in good health. The CDR3 runs from the conserved cysteine through the conserved F or W. Each record gives: clone size, V gene, J gene, D gene, CDR3 protein, CDR3 DNA. The D gene is left open where the match is weak. The size of a clone is reported for some rows only, either as once, few or many, or as a class for expanded clones.

once	TRBV4-1	TRBJ1-2	TRBD1	CASSQGQGVIYGYTF	TGCGCCAGCAGCCAAGGACAGGGGGTAATCTATGGCTACACCTTC
.	TRBV11-2	TRBJ2-1	TRBD2	CASSSTSGDFNEQFF	TGTGCCAGCAGCTCGACTAGCGGAGATTTCAATGAGCAGTTCTTC
.	TRBV7-3	TRBJ1-1	.	CASSVSRGSAFF	TGTGCCAGCAGCGTCAGTCGGGGATCAGCTTTCTTT
.	TRBV6-6	TRBJ1-5	.	CASRPVTGFNQPQHF	TGTGCCAGCAGACCAGTGACAGGATTCAATCAGCCCCAGCATTTT
.	TRBV6-5	TRBJ2-3	TRBD1	CASSPGTGDTDTQYF	TGTGCCAGCAGCCCCGGGACAGGGGATACAGATACGCAGTATTTT
once	TRBV5-4	TRBJ1-2	.	CASEDSLYGYTF	TGTGCCAGCGAGGACAGTCTCTATGGCTACACCTTC
.	TRBV27	TRBJ2-7	.	CASSPGHISYEQYF	TGTGCCAGCAGTCCGGGACACATTTCCTACGAGCAGTACTTC
.	TRBV5-1	TRBJ2-7	TRBD2	CASSLTPGTSYEQYF	TGCGCCAGCAGCTTAACCCCCGGGACTAGCTACGAGCAGTACTTC
.	TRBV4-1	TRBJ2-7	.	CASRPPDRTYEQYF	TGCGCCAGCAGACCACCCGACAGGACCTACGAGCAGTACTTC
.	TRBV19	TRBJ2-5	TRBD2	CASSITLWELAGRQTQYF	TGTGCCAGTAGTATTACCCTATGGGAACTAGCGGGGAGGCAGACCCAGTACTTC
.	TRBV28	TRBJ2-3	.	CASSNRGARTDTQYF	TGTGCCAGCAGCAACCGCGGGGCCAGGACAGATACGCAGTATTTT
.	TRBV5-1	TRBJ2-2	.	CASSLDQGWTGELFF	TGCGCCAGCAGCTTGGACCAGGGCTGGACCGGGGAGCTGTTTTTT
.	TRBV6-4	TRBJ2-1	TRBD2	CASSDWGLAGGFEQFF	TGTGCCAGCAGTGACTGGGGACTAGCGGGAGGGTTTGAGCAGTTCTTC
.	TRBV6-6	TRBJ2-5	.	CASSYLRNGETQYF	TGTGCCAGCAGTTACTTAAGAAACGGAGAGACCCAGTACTTC
.	TRBV5-6	TRBJ2-1	TRBD2	CASSLALAGVLNEQFF	TGTGCCAGCAGCTTGGCCCTAGCGGGAGTATTGAATGAGCAGTTCTTC
few	TRBV10-3	TRBJ1-4	TRBD1	CAISETGTGNEKLFF	TGTGCCATCAGTGAGACCGGGACAGGGAATGAAAAACTGTTTTTT
.	TRBV18	TRBJ1-4	.	CASSPGQTLEGKLFF	TGTGCCAGCTCACCCGGACAGACTCTGGAAGGAAAACTGTTTTTT
.	TRBV4-1	TRBJ2-1	.	CASSRGTPTPEQFF	TGCGCCAGCAGCCGCGGGACTCCAACCCCGGAGCAGTTCTTC
.	TRBV29-1	TRBJ2-7	.	CSAIQGWDYEQYF	TGCAGCGCCATACAGGGTTGGGACTACGAGCAGTACTTC
.	TRBV29-1	TRBJ1-5	.	CSVAPATNNQPQHF	TGCAGCGTGGCCCCCGCGACAAATAATCAGCCCCAGCATTTT
.	TRBV9	TRBJ2-1	TRBD2	CASSVLAGTYNEQFF	TGTGCCAGCAGCGTCCTAGCGGGAACCTACAATGAGCAGTTCTTC
.	TRBV4-1	TRBJ2-1	TRBD2	CASSRNLKGLAGENEQFF	TGCGCCAGCAGCCGAAACCTTAAAGGACTAGCGGGAGAAAATGAGCAGTTCTTC
.	TRBV9	TRBJ2-3	.	CASTQGEGRSHTQYF	TGTGCCAGCACCCAAGGAGAGGGGAGGTCTCATACGCAGTATTTT
.	TRBV7-3	TRBJ2-3	TRBD2	CASSFNLAGGTDTQYF	TGTGCCAGCAGTTTTAATCTAGCGGGAGGGACAGATACGCAGTATTTT
.	TRBV21-1	TRBJ2-7	.	CASSIKLAGPYEQYF	TGTGCCAGCAGCATAAAACTAGCGGGGCCCTACGAGCAGTACTTC
once	TRBV7-2	TRBJ2-7	TRBD2	CASSLERDLYEQYF	TGTGCCAGCAGCTTAGAGCGGGACTTATACGAGCAGTACTTC
.	TRBV5-1	TRBJ2-7	.	CASSLRGLGEQYF	TGCGCCAGCAGCCTGAGGGGGTTGGGGGAGCAGTACTTC
.	TRBV5-1	TRBJ1-2	TRBD1	CASSFSTGYDGYTF	TGCGCCAGCAGCTTTTCGACAGGGTACGATGGCTACACCTTC
.	TRBV19	TRBJ1-3	.	CASNSRSGNTIYF	TGTGCCAGTAACAGTCGCTCTGGAAACACCATATATTTT
.	TRBV21-1	TRBJ1-1	.	CASSKEKTGFRTEAFF	TGTGCCAGCAGCAAAGAAAAGACAGGGTTTCGGACTGAAGCTTTCTTT
.	TRBV5-1	TRBJ1-5	.	CASSLEGVGQPQHF	TGCGCCAGCAGCTTGGAGGGAGTAGGACAGCCCCAGCATTTT
.	TRBV7-8	TRBJ2-3	.	CASSSGRLPATDTQYF	TGTGCCAGCAGCTCTGGCAGGCTACCAGCAACAGATACGCAGTATTTT
.	TRBV7-3	TRBJ2-6	.	CASSSNPGHLPSGANVLTF	TGTGCCAGCAGCTCGAACCCGGGACACCTACCTTCTGGGGCCAACGTCCTGACTTTC
.	TRBV6-1	TRBJ2-5	.	CASTETQYF	TGTGCCAGCACTGAGACCCAGTACTTC
.	TRBV9	TRBJ2-1	.	CASSVGSVYNEQFF	TGTGCCAGCAGCGTTGGTAGCGTCTACAATGAGCAGTTCTTC
.	TRBV5-1	TRBJ2-1	TRBD1	CASSLGQGSHNEQFF	TGCGCCAGCAGCTTGGGACAGGGGTCGCACAATGAGCAGTTCTTC
.	TRBV18	TRBJ2-1	TRBD2	CASSPPGLARNNEQFF	TGTGCCAGCTCACCACCGGGACTAGCGAGAAACAATGAGCAGTTCTTC
.	TRBV7-2	TRBJ2-2	.	CASSLALVSSSTGELFF	TGTGCCAGCAGCTTAGCCTTAGTATCTAGCAGCACCGGGGAGCTGTTTTTT
.	TRBV27	TRBJ1-5	.	CASSISRTDNQPQHF	TGTGCCAGCAGTATTTCTCGGACAGACAATCAGCCCCAGCATTTT
.	TRBV2	TRBJ1-5	.	CASSSQGSRQPQHF	TGTGCCAGCAGTTCACAGGGCTCGAGGCAGCCCCAGCATTTT
once	TRBV6-9	TRBJ1-5	TRBD1	CASSYKTRMGQGFNQPQHF	TGTGCCAGCAGTTATAAAACGAGAATGGGACAGGGTTTCAATCAGCCCCAGCATTTT
.	TRBV11-3	TRBJ2-7	TRBD2	CASSLDRTSGSEQYF	TGTGCCAGCAGCTTAGATCGAACTAGCGGGAGTGAGCAGTACTTC
once	TRBV5-1	TRBJ1-2	TRBD1	CASSSGQGANYGYTF	TGCGCCAGCAGCTCAGGACAGGGAGCTAACTATGGCTACACCTTC
.	TRBV6-1	TRBJ1-5	.	CASSESGGNQPQHF	TGTGCCAGCAGTGAATCGGGGGGCAATCAGCCCCAGCATTTT
.	TRBV6-1	TRBJ2-1	TRBD2	CASSSPGLAVSEQFF	TGTGCCAGCAGTAGTCCGGGACTAGCGGTTAGTGAGCAGTTCTTC
.	TRBV9	TRBJ2-7	TRBD2	CASSVGMIAGGSYEQYF	TGTGCCAGCAGCGTAGGAATGATAGCGGGAGGCAGCTACGAGCAGTACTTC
.	TRBV9	TRBJ2-6	TRBD1	CASSVGTGINSGANVLTF	TGTGCCAGCAGCGTAGGGACAGGCATCAACTCTGGGGCCAACGTCCTGACTTTC
.	TRBV7-9	TRBJ1-4	.	CASSLAQSLGELFF	TGTGCCAGCAGCTTAGCCCAATCCCTCGGGGAACTGTTTTTT
.	TRBV7-8	TRBJ2-5	TRBD2	CASSIVEREMLETQYF	TGTGCCAGCAGCATCGTTGAGCGGGAAATGCTAGAGACCCAGTACTTC
.	TRBV5-1	TRBJ2-7	.	CASSWDIGTNYEQYF	TGCGCCAGCAGCTGGGACATAGGGACTAACTACGAGCAGTACTTC
.	TRBV19	TRBJ2-7	.	CASRERASYEQYF	TGTGCCAGTAGGGAGCGCGCAAGTTACGAGCAGTACTTC
.	TRBV27	TRBJ2-5	.	CASIQAEETQYF	TGTGCCAGCATACAGGCCGAAGAGACCCAGTACTTC